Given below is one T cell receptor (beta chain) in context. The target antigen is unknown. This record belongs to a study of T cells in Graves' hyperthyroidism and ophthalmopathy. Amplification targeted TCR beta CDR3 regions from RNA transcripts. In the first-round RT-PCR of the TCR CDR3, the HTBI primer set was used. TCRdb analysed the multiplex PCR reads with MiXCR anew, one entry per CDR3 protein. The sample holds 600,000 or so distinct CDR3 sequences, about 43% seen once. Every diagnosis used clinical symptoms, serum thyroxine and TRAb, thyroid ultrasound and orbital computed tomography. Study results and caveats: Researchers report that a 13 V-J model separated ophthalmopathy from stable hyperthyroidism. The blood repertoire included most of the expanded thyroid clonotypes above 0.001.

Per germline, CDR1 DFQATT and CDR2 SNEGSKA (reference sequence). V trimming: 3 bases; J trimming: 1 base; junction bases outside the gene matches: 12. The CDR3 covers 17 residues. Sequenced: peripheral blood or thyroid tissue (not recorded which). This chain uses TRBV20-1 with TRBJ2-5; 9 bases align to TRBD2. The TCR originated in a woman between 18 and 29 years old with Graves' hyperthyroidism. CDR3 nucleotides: TGCAGTGCTAGCCCACTGGGAGCGGGAGGCCGCCAAGAGACCCAGTACTTC. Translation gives CSASPLGAGGRQETQYF.